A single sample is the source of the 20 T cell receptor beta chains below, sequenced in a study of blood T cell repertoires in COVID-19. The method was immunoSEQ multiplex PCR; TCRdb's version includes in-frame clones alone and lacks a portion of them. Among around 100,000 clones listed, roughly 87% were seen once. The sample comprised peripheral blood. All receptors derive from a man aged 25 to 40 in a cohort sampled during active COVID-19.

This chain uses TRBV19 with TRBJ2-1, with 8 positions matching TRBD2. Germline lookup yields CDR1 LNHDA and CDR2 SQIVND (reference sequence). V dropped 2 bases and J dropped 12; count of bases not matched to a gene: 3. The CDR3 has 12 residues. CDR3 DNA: TGTGCCAGTAGTATATGGGGGACTAGGCAGTTCTTC. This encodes CASSIWGTRQFF.

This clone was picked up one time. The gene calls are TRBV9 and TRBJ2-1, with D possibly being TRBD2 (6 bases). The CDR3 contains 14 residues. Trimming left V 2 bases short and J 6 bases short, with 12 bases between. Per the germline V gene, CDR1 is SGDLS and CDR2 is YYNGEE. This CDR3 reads CASSVLGSPNEQFF. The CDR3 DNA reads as TGTGCCAGCAGCGTCCTCGGGAGTCCCAATGAGCAGTTCTTC.

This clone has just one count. In DNA form, the CDR3 reads TGTGCCAGCAGTATGGCTAAGCGGGCCTACAATGAGCAGTTCTTC. It translates to CASSMAKRAYNEQFF. J is TRBJ2-1 and V is TRBV5-8; maybe TRBD2 (6 bases). Germline loops: CDR1 SGHTS, CDR2 YDEGEE. The CDR3 is 15 amino acids. Trimming removed 5 bases at V and 2 bases at J, with 14 bases between.

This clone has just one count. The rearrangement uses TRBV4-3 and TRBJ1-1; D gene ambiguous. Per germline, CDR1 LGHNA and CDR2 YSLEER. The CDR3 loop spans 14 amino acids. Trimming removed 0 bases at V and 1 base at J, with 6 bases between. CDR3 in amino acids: CASSQDLSNTEAFF. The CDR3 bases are TGCGCCAGCAGCCAAGATCTTTCGAACACTGAAGCTTTCTTT.

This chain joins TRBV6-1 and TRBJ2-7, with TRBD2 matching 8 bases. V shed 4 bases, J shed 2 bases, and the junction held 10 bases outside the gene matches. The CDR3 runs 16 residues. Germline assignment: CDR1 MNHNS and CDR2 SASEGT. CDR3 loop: CASSGPGGGKTYEQYF. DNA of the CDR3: TGTGCCAGCAGTGGCCCCGGCGGGGGGAAAACCTACGAGCAGTACTTC.

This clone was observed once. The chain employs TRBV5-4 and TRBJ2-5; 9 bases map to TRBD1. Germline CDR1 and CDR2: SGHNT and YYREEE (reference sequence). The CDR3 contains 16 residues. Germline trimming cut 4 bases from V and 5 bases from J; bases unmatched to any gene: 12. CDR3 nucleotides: TGTGCCAGCAGCCCATCACCGGGACAGGGATGGGAGACCCAGTACTTC. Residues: CASSPSPGQGWETQYF.

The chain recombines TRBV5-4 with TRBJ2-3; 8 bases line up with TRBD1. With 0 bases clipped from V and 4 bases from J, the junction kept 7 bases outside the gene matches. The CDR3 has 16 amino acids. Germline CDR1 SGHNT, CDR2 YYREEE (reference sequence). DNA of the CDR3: TGTGCCAGCAGCTTGGCCTCGGACAGGGTGGCAGATACGCAGTATTTT. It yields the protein CASSLASDRVADTQYF.

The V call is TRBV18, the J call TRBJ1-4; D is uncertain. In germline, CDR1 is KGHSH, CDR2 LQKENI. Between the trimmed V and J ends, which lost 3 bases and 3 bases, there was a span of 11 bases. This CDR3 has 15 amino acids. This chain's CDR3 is CASSPASGSNEKLFF. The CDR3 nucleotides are TGTGCCAGCTCACCGGCCTCAGGCTCTAATGAAAAACTGTTTTTT.

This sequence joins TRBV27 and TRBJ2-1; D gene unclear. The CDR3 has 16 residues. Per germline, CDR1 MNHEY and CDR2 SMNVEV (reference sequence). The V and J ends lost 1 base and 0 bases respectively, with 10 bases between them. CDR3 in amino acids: CASSLYRVSSYNEQFF. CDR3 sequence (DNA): TGTGCCAGCAGTTTATATCGGGTCAGCTCCTACAATGAGCAGTTCTTC.

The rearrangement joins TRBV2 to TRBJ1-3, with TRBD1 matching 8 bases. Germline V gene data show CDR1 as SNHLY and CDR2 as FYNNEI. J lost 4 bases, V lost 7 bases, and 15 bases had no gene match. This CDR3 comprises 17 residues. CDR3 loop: CASIPGGQGAIGNTIYF. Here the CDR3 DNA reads TGTGCCAGCATCCCCGGGGGTCAGGGGGCAATAGGAAACACCATATATTTT.

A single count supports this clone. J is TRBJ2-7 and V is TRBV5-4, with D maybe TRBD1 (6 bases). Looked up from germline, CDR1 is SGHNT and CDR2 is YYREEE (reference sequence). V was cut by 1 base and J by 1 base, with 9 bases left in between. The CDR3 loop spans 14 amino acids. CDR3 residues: CASSLRGGSYEQYF. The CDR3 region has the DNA TGTGCCAGCAGCTTGCGAGGGGGTTCCTACGAGCAGTACTTC.

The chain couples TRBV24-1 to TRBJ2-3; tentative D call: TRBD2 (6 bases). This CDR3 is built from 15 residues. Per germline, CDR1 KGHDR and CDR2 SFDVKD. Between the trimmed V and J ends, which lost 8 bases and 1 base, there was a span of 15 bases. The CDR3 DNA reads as TGTGCCACCATGGGCGGGGTGAGAGGCACAGATACGCAGTATTTT. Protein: CATMGGVRGTDTQYF.

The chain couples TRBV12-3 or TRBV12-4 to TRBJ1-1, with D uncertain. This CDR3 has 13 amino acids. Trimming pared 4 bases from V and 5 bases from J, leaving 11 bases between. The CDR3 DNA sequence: TGTGCCAGCAGTTCCGGTTGGCGGACTGAAGCTTTCTTT. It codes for CASSSGWRTEAFF.

CDR3 loop: CSAGDTDTQYF. DNA of the CDR3: TGCAGCGCCGGGGACACAGATACGCAGTATTTT. The rearrangement joins TRBV29-1 to TRBJ2-3; TRBD2 is a possible D gene (5 bases). CDR1 is SQVTM and CDR2 is ANQGSEA in the germline V gene. CDR3 length equals 11 residues. Trimming took off 7 bases at V and 2 bases at J, with 7 bases between the two ends.

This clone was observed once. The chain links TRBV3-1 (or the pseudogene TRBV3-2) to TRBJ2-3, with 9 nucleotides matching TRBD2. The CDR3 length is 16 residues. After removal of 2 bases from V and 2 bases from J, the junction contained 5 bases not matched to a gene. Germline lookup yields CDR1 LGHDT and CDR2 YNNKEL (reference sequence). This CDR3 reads CASSQRGGGNTDTQYF. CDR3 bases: TGTGCCAGCAGCCAACGCGGGGGGGGGAACACAGATACGCAGTATTTT.

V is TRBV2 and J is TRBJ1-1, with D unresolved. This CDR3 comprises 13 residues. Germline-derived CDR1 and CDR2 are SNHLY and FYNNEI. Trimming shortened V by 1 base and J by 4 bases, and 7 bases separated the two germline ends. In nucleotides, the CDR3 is TGTGCCAGCAGTGAAGGAGGGTTCACTGAAGCTTTCTTT. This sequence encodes CASSEGGFTEAFF.

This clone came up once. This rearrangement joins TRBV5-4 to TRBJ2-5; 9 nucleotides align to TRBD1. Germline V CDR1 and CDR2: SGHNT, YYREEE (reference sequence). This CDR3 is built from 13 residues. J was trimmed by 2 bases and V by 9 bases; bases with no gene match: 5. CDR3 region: CATGTGLQETQYF. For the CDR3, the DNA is TGTGCCACGGGGACAGGGCTGCAAGAGACCCAGTACTTC. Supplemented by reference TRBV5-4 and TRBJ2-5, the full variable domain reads ETGVTQSPTHLIKTRGQQVTLRCSSQSGHNTVSWYQQALGQGPQFIFQYYREEENGRGNFPPRFSGLQFPNYSSELNVNALELDDSALYLCATGTGLQETQYFGPGTRLLVL.

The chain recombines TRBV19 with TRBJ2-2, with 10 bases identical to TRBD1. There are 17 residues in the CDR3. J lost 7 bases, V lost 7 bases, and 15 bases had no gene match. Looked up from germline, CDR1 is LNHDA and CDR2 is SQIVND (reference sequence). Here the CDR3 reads CASTDRGTGVPFGELFF. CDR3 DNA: TGTGCCAGTACCGATCGGGGGACAGGGGTACCCTTCGGGGAGCTGTTTTTT.

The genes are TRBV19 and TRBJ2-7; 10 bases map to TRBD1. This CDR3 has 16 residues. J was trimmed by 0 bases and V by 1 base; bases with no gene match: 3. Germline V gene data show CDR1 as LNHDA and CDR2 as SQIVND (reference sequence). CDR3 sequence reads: CASSIAGQGTSYEQYF. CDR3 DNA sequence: TGTGCCAGTAGTATAGCGGGACAGGGGACCTCCTACGAGCAGTACTTC.

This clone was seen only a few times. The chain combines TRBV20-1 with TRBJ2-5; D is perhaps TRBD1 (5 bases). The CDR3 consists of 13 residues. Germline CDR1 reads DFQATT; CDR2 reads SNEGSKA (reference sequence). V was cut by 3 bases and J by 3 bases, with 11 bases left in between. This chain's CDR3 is CSASRDSKETQYF. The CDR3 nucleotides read TGCAGTGCTAGTCGTGACAGTAAAGAGACCCAGTACTTC.